This T cell receptor beta chain was retrieved from a study of blood T cell repertoires in COVID-19. In germline, CDR1 is SGHNT, CDR2 YENEEA. The CDR3 length is 14 residues. Germline trimming cut 3 bases from V and 2 bases from J; bases unmatched to any gene: 3. Clones were sequenced by immunoSEQ multiplex PCR, and TCRdb holds only the in-frame ones, with some missing. The data hold roughly 250,000 clones, with approximately 90% observed a single time. This receptor was identified in a middle-aged woman with acute or convalescent COVID-19. The sequenced sample consisted of peripheral blood. The chain links TRBV11-3 to TRBJ1-2; 7 nucleotides line up with TRBD1. CDR3 nucleotide sequence: TGTGCCAGCAGCTTGGCGACAGGGAACTATGGCTACACCTTC. This sequence encodes CASSLATGNYGYTF.